What follows describes a single TCR beta chain. This clonotype was counted ten times or more. What this receptor recognizes is not known. Base quality data are lacking; no much larger clone is found one base away. The library was built by means of 5' RACE. Sequencer: Illumina HiSeq 2000. Template switching introduced a universal primer binding site; the final cDNA contained a unique molecular identifier, enabling accurate counting of TCR cDNA molecules. Specific primers in the conserved constant-segment region were used to synthesize first-strand cDNA for TCR alpha and beta chains. To control for contamination, every cDNA library carried two barcodes: a SMART-Mk sample barcode plus Illumina barcodes. Two successive PCR steps introduced TruSeq adapter sequences along with Illumina sample barcodes. The Illumina HiSeq platform was used with custom primers to sequence TCR alpha and beta cDNA libraries. The authors' analysis ran thus. MiGEC was used to process raw reads and extract unique molecular identifiers, and MiXCR was used to find CDR3 positions. Recombination models were inferred per individual with the repgenHMM and IGoR tools using an EM algorithm. The tcR package in R was used for shared clonotype analysis, with sharing normalized by the product of cloneset sizes. To study raw recombination free of thymic and clonal selection effects, out-of-frame nonproductive sequences were analyzed. In TCRdb, the public reads were trimmed at Q25 with fastp and aligned with MiXCR, with productive beta chains retained. Rows are combined by CDR3 protein, so each entry shows the most common genes and DNA. These V and J calls rely on TCRdb rather than the paper's analysis. For this sample there are hundreds of thousands of distinct CDR3 sequences; around 6.1% appear just once. Around 2% of the sample lies in the top ten.

The data belong to a study of identical twins (dated by TCRdb to the mid-2010s). For the study in its entirety: The study deep-sequenced TCR alpha and beta repertoires from monozygotic twins, unrelated adults of various ages and cord blood to test whether fetal clonotypes persist. To rule out contamination, the twin experiments were replicated at different times with different library preparation protocols.

Every donor was a healthy Caucasian. Three unrelated non-twin adults were additionally sequenced: a male aged 18 to 29, a male aged 50 to 60 and a female aged 50 to 60. Miltenyi CD45RO+ enrichment and human naive T-cell isolation kits were used to isolate memory (CD45RO+) and naive T cells from PBMC. Results and caveats for the whole study, not just this receptor: Compared with coincidental sharing between unrelated individuals, out-of-frame TCR alpha sequences shared between twins had an excess of sequences with low generation probability. Invariant T cells such as MAIT and iNKT could partly confound zero-insertion analyses, although diverse VJ usage argued against such confounding for most clonotypes. Abundant cord blood beta clonotypes had fewer insertions, young adult naive repertoires showed a similar but weaker trend, and memory repertoires showed no such trend. Conclusions relied on cross-sectional statistical analysis, since the same donors could not be followed over many years. In monozygotic twins, out-of-frame TCR alpha sharing was systematically underestimated by recombination models, although the models agreed with sharing between unrelated individuals. The excess sharing between twins in beta out-of-frame sequences was weaker because fewer shared sequences reduced the signal-to-noise ratio.

The source is a man aged 18 to 30 in good health. The sample taken for sequencing was naive T cells sorted from blood. The sample's cell subset or site label, decoded: cells isolated with a human naive T-cell isolation kit.

CDR3 reads: CSAPGSPSYGYTF. The DNA sequence reads TGCAGTGCTCCCGGCAGCCCTTCCTATGGCTACACCTTC. The chain was built from TRBV20-1 and TRBJ1-2, with the D gene uncertain. The CDR3, from cysteine to phenylalanine, totals 13 residues. The kept DNA is CDR3 alone, 39 bases in frame from the first base. V and J lose 5 bases and 4 bases, and a span of 14 bases separates them. Sequences DFQATT (CDR1) and SNEGSKA (CDR2) are obtained from the germline V gene (reference sequence).